The present entry profiles one T cell receptor (beta chain) with its context. The source of the sample is a study of technical replicates of blood from four donors. Sequencing used immunoSEQ multiplex PCR; TCRdb keeps in-frame clones, though not all of them. The data show around 68,000 clones, with about 97% seen just once and approximately 0.28% held by the top ten. The V gene lost 4 bases and the J gene lost 0 bases, with 13 bases spanning the gap. The CDR3 totals 15 residues. Germline V gene data show CDR1 as SGHDN and CDR2 as FVKESK. This chain uses TRBV14 with TRBJ2-7, with a weak D call TRBD2 (6 bases). This receptor was identified in a human donor in good health. Input material: T cells isolated from PBMCs. The CDR3 nucleotides read TGTGCCAGCAGCCTGGCGGGGATCATCTCCTACGAGCAGTACTTC. It is translated as CASSLAGIISYEQYF. The full variable domain, rest sourced from reference TRBV14 and TRBJ2-7, is EAGVTQFPSHSVIEKGQTVTLRCDPISGHDNLYWYRRVMGKEIKFLLHFVKESKQDESGMPNNRFLAERTGGTYSTLKVQPAELEDSGVYFCASSLAGIISYEQYFGPGTRLTVT.